The 22 T cell receptor beta chains listed next were all sequenced from one sample in a study of siplizumab effects on memory and regulatory T cells (dated by TCRdb to 2018 to 2020). Library generation was performed with the immunoSEQ multiplex PCR assay. The clones in this table, taken by TCRdb from immuneACCESS, are in-frame only. Not every clone is retained; where verified, under half of the shortfall comes from an unresolved V gene, and the cause of the rest is unknown. The sample profile shows about 110,000 clones; approximately 90% of them were found once. The ten top clones hold about 0.75% of the sample. Source material: Tregs sorted from blood. Receptor source: a human donor in good health.

V is TRBV13 and J is TRBJ2-1; 8 bases map to TRBD2. After removal of 3 bases from V and 3 bases from J, the junction contained 10 bases not matched to a gene. Germline CDR1 and CDR2: PRHDT and FYEKMQ (reference sequence). This CDR3 has 17 residues. The CDR3 coding sequence is TGTGCCAGCAGCTTCCCGTTTAGCGGGGCGGTCTACAATGAGCAGTTCTTC. Translating it yields CASSFPFSGAVYNEQFF.

The gene calls are TRBV5-1 and TRBJ1-1; 9 bases agree with TRBD1. J gave up 4 bases and V 4 bases, and 5 bases lay outside the gene matches. CDR1 and CDR2 from the germline V gene are SGHRS and YFSETQ. This CDR3 comprises 14 residues. CDR3 amino acids: CASSGGDRVTEAFF. Written as DNA, the CDR3 is TGCGCCAGCAGCGGCGGGGACAGGGTCACTGAAGCTTTCTTT.

In DNA form, the CDR3 reads TGCAGCGTGACGGCTAGCACAGATACGCAGTATTTT. Its protein is CSVTASTDTQYF. V and J are TRBV29-1 and TRBJ2-3; D is unresolved. The V and J ends lost 6 bases and 0 bases respectively, with 7 bases between them. This CDR3 has 12 amino acids. Germline CDR1 and CDR2: SQVTM and ANQGSEA.

The V and J genes are TRBV15 and TRBJ1-2; no clear D gene. Germline CDR1 is LNHNV and CDR2 is YYDKDF (reference sequence). The CDR3 is made up of 14 amino acids. The germline V and J ends were trimmed by 0 bases and 8 bases, with 13 bases remaining between them. CDR3 loop: CATSRDKPSGGYTF. In DNA, the CDR3 is TGTGCCACCAGCAGAGATAAACCAAGCGGAGGCTACACCTTC.

The gene calls are TRBV19 and TRBJ2-1; the D is unclear. Germline V CDR1 and CDR2: LNHDA, SQIVND (reference sequence). The CDR3 contains 13 residues. The V gene lost 5 bases and the J gene lost 9 bases, with 14 bases spanning the gap. CDR3 nucleotide sequence: TGTGCCAGTAGTCAAAGACTGGCTAGTGAGCAGTTCTTC. Its translation: CASSQRLASEQFF.

This clone has a single count. The chain carries TRBV6-5 and TRBJ1-1, with TRBD1 matching 8 bases. CDR3 size: 15 residues. The V segment lost 4 bases and the J segment 1 base; nucleotides outside the gene matches: 5. Germline V gives CDR1 MNHEY, CDR2 SVGAGI. CDR3 coding DNA: TGTGCCAGCAGTTCACGGACAGGGTGGAACACTGAAGCTTTCTTT. This encodes CASSSRTGWNTEAFF.

The CDR3 region is CASSLKGDRGLPSYEQYF. CDR3 bases: TGTGCCAGCAGTCTTAAAGGGGACAGGGGTCTTCCCTCCTACGAGCAGTACTTC. This chain uses TRBV27 with TRBJ2-7; 10 bases fit TRBD1. Germline V gene data show CDR1 as MNHEY and CDR2 as SMNVEV (reference sequence). Germline trimming cut 5 bases from V and 0 bases from J; bases unmatched to any gene: 13. The CDR3 has 18 amino acids.

A single count supports this clone. The J gene is TRBJ2-1, the V gene TRBV30; D possibly corresponds to TRBD2 (5 bases). Per the germline V gene, CDR1 is GTSNPN and CDR2 is SVGIG (reference sequence). The CDR3 has 12 amino acids. V was trimmed by 6 bases and J by 5 bases, leaving 11 bases between them. In DNA form, the CDR3 reads TGTGCCTGTACCCGCGGGCACAATGAGCAGTTCTTC. Its protein is CACTRGHNEQFF.

A few counts support this clone. The sample has other DNA sequences that encode this CDR3 too. The V and J genes are TRBV5-1 and TRBJ1-1; D is unclear. Germline V gene sequence: CDR1 SGHRS, CDR2 YFSETQ. Trimming left V 1 base short and J 0 bases short, with 1 base between. This CDR3 spans 12 amino acids. The CDR3 spells CASSLLNTEAFF. The CDR3 DNA reads TGCGCCAGCAGCTTGTTGAACACTGAAGCTTTCTTT.

The chain couples TRBV20-1 to TRBJ1-2; TRBD1 might be the D (5 bases). The CDR3 extends over 11 amino acids. V was trimmed by 4 bases and J by 8 bases, leaving 11 bases between them. The germline V gene has CDR1 DFQATT and CDR2 SNEGSKA (reference sequence). DNA for the CDR3: TGCAGTGCTATGACTTGGGGGGGCTACACCTTC. It is translated as CSAMTWGGYTF.

V usage is TRBV18 and J usage is TRBJ2-7; 10 positions agree with TRBD1. V was clipped by 4 bases and J by 3 bases; unmatched bases: 6. The CDR3 runs 15 residues. The germline V gene encodes CDR1 KGHSH and CDR2 LQKENI. CDR3: CASSLGTGEIYEQYF. DNA for the CDR3: TGTGCCAGCTCACTTGGGACAGGGGAAATCTACGAGCAGTACTTC. The full variable domain, with the rest looked up from reference TRBV18 and TRBJ2-7, is NAGVMQNPRHLVRRRGQEARLRCSPMKGHSHVYWYRQLPEEGLKFMVYLQKENIIDESGMPKERFSAEFPKEGPSILRIQQVVRGDSAAYFCASSLGTGEIYEQYFGPGTRLTVT.

Regarding this clone: The sample contains more than one DNA sequence encoding this CDR3. The chain has TRBV10-3 and TRBJ1-6; TRBD1 matches 10 bases. The CDR3 sequence is 12 residues long. Germline loops: CDR1 ENHRY, CDR2 SYGVKD. J lost 9 bases, V lost 11 bases, and 4 bases had no gene match. The chain's CDR3 is CAAGQGGSPLHF. The CDR3 region has the DNA TGTGCCGCTGGACAGGGGGGTTCACCCCTCCACTTT.

The genes are TRBV5-1 and TRBJ2-7; 9 bases align to TRBD1. V shed 2 bases and J 3 bases; nucleotides not matched to a gene: 3. The CDR3 is made up of 14 amino acids. Germline assignment: CDR1 SGHRS and CDR2 YFSETQ. CDR3 protein: CASSFGTGSYEQYF. The CDR3 nucleotides are TGCGCCAGCAGCTTCGGGACAGGGAGCTACGAGCAGTACTTC.

V and J are TRBV7-9 and TRBJ1-2; D perhaps matches TRBD1 (6 bases). The V gene lost 5 bases and the J gene lost 5 bases, with 15 bases spanning the gap. Per germline, CDR1 SEHNR and CDR2 FQNEAQ (reference sequence). CDR3 length: 14 amino acids. The DNA of the CDR3 is TGTGCCAGCAGCGGGGGCCTTATCAATTATGGCTACACCTTC. Its protein product is CASSGGLINYGYTF.

The chain combines TRBV6-6 with TRBJ2-1; 11 nucleotides align to TRBD2. CDR1 and CDR2 from the germline V gene are MNHNY and SVGAGI (reference sequence). This CDR3 comprises 14 residues. Unmatched junction bases numbered 16, after V lost 11 bases and J lost 13 bases. CDR3 residues: CASNSGGEVGPQFF. DNA of the CDR3: TGTGCCTCCAATAGCGGGGGGGAGGTAGGGCCCCAGTTCTTC.

The chain recombines TRBV7-9 with TRBJ2-5; no clear D gene. The CDR3 length is 11 residues. In germline, CDR1 is SEHNR, CDR2 FQNEAQ (reference sequence). The V end was cut by 5 bases, the J end by 5 bases, with 6 bases between. The CDR3 nucleotides read TGTGCCAGCAGCATCATGGAGACCCAGTACTTC. Translated: CASSIMETQYF.

This chain connects TRBV5-5 to TRBJ2-1, with TRBD1 matching over 9 bases. This CDR3 region has 15 residues. The trim removed 0 bases at V and 9 bases at J, leaving 7 bases unmatched. Germline CDR1 SGHKS, CDR2 YYEKEE (reference sequence). DNA for the CDR3: TGTGCCAGCAGCTTGGTGGACAGGGGATATTCTGAGCAGTTCTTC. Protein: CASSLVDRGYSEQFF.

This sequence joins TRBV5-6 and TRBJ2-2; no clear D. The CDR3 length is 16 residues. Germline values: CDR1 SGHDT, CDR2 YYEEEE. Trimming cost V 3 bases and J 0 bases, with 12 bases left between them. The chain's CDR3 is CASSSLGSSNTGELFF. In nucleotides, the CDR3 is TGTGCCAGCAGCTCATTGGGGTCTTCGAACACCGGGGAGCTGTTTTTT.

The chain links TRBV6-1 to TRBJ2-7; possible D gene TRBD2, 6 bases. The germline V gene encodes CDR1 MNHNS and CDR2 SASEGT. The CDR3 is made up of 12 amino acids. Deletions cut 6 bases from V and 3 bases from J, with 9 bases between. CDR3: CASRDYSYEQYF. The CDR3, as DNA: TGTGCCAGCAGGGACTACAGCTACGAGCAGTACTTC.

The chain is built from TRBV18 and TRBJ1-2; unclear D gene. The CDR3 runs to 14 residues. Germline V gene sequence: CDR1 KGHSH, CDR2 LQKENI. Trimming cost V 1 base and J 12 bases, with 18 bases left between them. The CDR3 spells CASSPLPRGSSHTF. Written as DNA, the CDR3 is TGTGCCAGCTCACCACTGCCGCGTGGAAGTAGTCACACCTTC.

The chain has TRBV10-3 and TRBJ2-5; D possibly corresponds to TRBD2 (5 bases). The CDR3 is made up of 14 amino acids. Germline values: CDR1 ENHRY, CDR2 SYGVKD. V lost 0 bases and J lost 5, with 10 bases in between. The CDR3 loop reads CAISESRSGETQYF. The CDR3 DNA follows: TGTGCCATCAGTGAGTCGAGGTCGGGGGAGACCCAGTACTTC.

This clone showed up just once. The chain carries TRBV4-1 and TRBJ1-5; 12 bases agree with TRBD1. The germline V gene has CDR1 MGHRA and CDR2 YSYEKL. This CDR3 is 16 amino acids long. Germline trimming cut 0 bases from V and 6 bases from J; bases unmatched to any gene: 3. DNA for the CDR3: TGCGCCAGCAGCCAAGAAGGGACAGGGGGCTTTCAGCCCCAGCATTTT. The encoded protein is CASSQEGTGGFQPQHF.